Below are 20 T cell receptor beta chains sequenced from a single sample in a study of blood T cells in healthy people across ages. Next came a second PCR, run for about 6 to 12 cycles, which used a sample-barcoded 5' primer along with a J-beta primer mix. MiXCR was run by TCRdb on the 5' RACE reads, yielding one entry per CDR3 protein. The sample has about 1.5 million distinct CDR3 sequences; under 55% are singletons. The specimen sequenced was blood. Receptors were obtained from a woman aged 18-35 years in good health.

The gene calls are TRBV27 and TRBJ2-1; TRBD2 matches at 9 bases. The J call may be incorrect, as the DNA end agrees better with TRBJ2-7. The CDR3 has 14 amino acids. Germline CDR1 reads MNHEY; CDR2 reads SMNVEV (reference sequence). CDR3 loop: CASSKAGGYNEQYF. DNA for the CDR3: TGTGCCAGCAGTAAAGCGGGAGGATACAATGAGCAGTACTTC.

The J gene is TRBJ2-1, the V gene TRBV24-1, with 8 bases aligning to TRBD1. V dropped 7 bases and J dropped 6; count of bases not matched to a gene: 7. Germline V gives CDR1 KGHDR, CDR2 SFDVKD. This CDR3 has 14 amino acids. Written as DNA, the CDR3 is TGTGCCACCAGCCCCAGGGGGCCCCGCAATGAGCAGTTCTTC. Translated: CATSPRGPRNEQFF.

This clonotype has only a few counts. CDR3 region: CASPSGWNEQFF. In nucleotides, the CDR3 is TGTGCCAGCCCCTCAGGGTGGAATGAGCAGTTCTTC. The chain uses TRBV21-1 and TRBJ2-1; the listed D gene, TRBD1, was not tested against the DNA. TRBV21-1 is a documented pseudogene. CDR3 length: 12 amino acids.

On this clonotype itself: The junction departs from the called germline gene at one end, perhaps through a read error. The DNA of the CDR3 is TGCAGCGTTGAAGGGGACCGCTACTTCATGAACACTGAGGCTTTCTTT. Translating gives CSVEGDRYFMNTEAFF. The rearrangement joins TRBV29-1 to TRBJ1-1, with D tentatively TRBD1 (5 bases). The CDR3 covers 16 residues. Germline V gene lookup returns CDR1 SQVTM and CDR2 ANQGSEA.

This chain joins TRBV6-1 and TRBJ1-2, with D possibly being TRBD1 (5 bases). V gave up 5 bases and J gave up 7 bases, with 17 bases separating them. The germline gives CDR1 MNHNS, CDR2 SASEGT. The CDR3 loop spans 14 amino acids. The CDR3 nucleotides read TGTGCCAGCAGTAGCGCGCTGGGGGGATCTGGCTACACCTTC. This sequence encodes CASSSALGGSGYTF.

The chain recombines TRBV4-3 with TRBJ2-1; tentative D call: TRBD2 (5 bases). This CDR3 is 15 amino acids long. CDR1 and CDR2 from the germline V gene are LGHNA and YSLEER. Trimming stripped 6 bases from V and 13 bases from J, with 25 bases between. The CDR3: CASRADYRVGETQFF. The CDR3 DNA follows: TGCGCCAGCAGAGCAGACTATAGAGTAGGAGAGACCCAGTTCTTC.

This chain uses TRBV27 with TRBJ2-7, with a weak D call TRBD1 (5 bases). The CDR3 is made up of 17 amino acids. The germline CDR1 and CDR2 sequences are MNHEY and SMNVEV (reference sequence). Trimming shortened V by 8 bases and J by 5 bases, and 28 bases separated the two germline ends. As DNA, the CDR3 is TGTGCCAGCCATGGGGCAGGGCCGCACGATCTCCTGGACGAGCAGTACTTC. The encoded protein is CASHGAGPHDLLDEQYF.

The V and J genes are TRBV13 and TRBJ2-5; 9 bases line up with TRBD1. V was clipped by 1 base and J by 11 bases; unmatched bases: 11. The CDR3 covers 15 residues. The germline V gene encodes CDR1 PRHDT and CDR2 FYEKMQ (reference sequence). CDR3 in amino acids: CASSLVGTGTWEQYF. The DNA for the CDR3 is TGTGCCAGCAGCTTAGTGGGGACAGGGACCTGGGAGCAGTACTTC.

This chain links TRBV7-9 with TRBJ2-7; no definite D call. The germline V gene has CDR1 SEHNR and CDR2 FQNEAQ (reference sequence). Trimming cost V 6 bases and J 0 bases, with 12 bases left between them. The CDR3 has 14 amino acids. The chain's CDR3 is CASSSLGNSYEQYF. In nucleotides, the CDR3 is TGTGCCAGCAGTTCCCTGGGGAACTCCTACGAGCAGTACTTC.

With regard to this clonotype: A much bigger clone sits one base away, suggesting this may be a read error. The V and J genes are TRBV2 and TRBJ2-1; 8 positions agree with TRBD2. CDR3 size: 13 residues. Germline-derived CDR1 and CDR2 are SNHLY and FYNNEI. The CDR3 nucleotides read TGTGCCGGCAGTGGGCTAGCGGGCAATGAGCAGTTCTTC. Amino acid sequence: CAGSGLAGNEQFF.

The genes are TRBV29-1 and TRBJ1-2; D gene uncertain. V shed 6 bases and J shed 4 bases, with 15 bases lying between them. This CDR3 has 13 amino acids. Looked up from germline, CDR1 is SQVTM and CDR2 is ANQGSEA. This chain's CDR3 is CSVTGGSSYGYTF. The CDR3 nucleotides read TGCAGCGTCACCGGCGGCAGTTCCTATGGCTACACCTTC.

The sample holds a few counts of this clonotype. The chain joins TRBV11-2 to TRBJ2-1; D is unclear. This CDR3 contains 15 residues. Trimming stripped 0 bases from V and 7 bases from J, with 13 bases between. The germline gives CDR1 SGHAT, CDR2 FQNNGV. For the CDR3, the DNA is TGTGCCAGCAGCTTAGAGTTGAACCTTGGTAATGAGCAGTTCTTC. It codes for CASSLELNLGNEQFF.

The chain is built from TRBV20-1 and TRBJ2-7; D might be TRBD2 (6 bases). Germline V CDR1 and CDR2: DFQATT, SNEGSKA (reference sequence). The CDR3 covers 15 residues. Trimming left V 6 bases short and J 2 bases short, with 20 bases between. The CDR3 sequence is CSAPSTRGEPYEQYF. DNA for the CDR3: TGCAGTGCCCCTTCGACCCGCGGGGAACCCTACGAGCAGTACTTC.

V gene TRBV19 combines with J gene TRBJ2-3; TRBD2 matches 10 bases. V dropped 10 bases and J dropped 3; count of bases not matched to a gene: 13. Germline lookup yields CDR1 LNHDA and CDR2 SQIVND (reference sequence). This CDR3 has 16 amino acids. This CDR3 is CATSVGWTSGTDTQYF. CDR3 nucleotides: TGTGCCACCTCAGTAGGTTGGACTAGCGGAACAGATACGCAGTATTTT.

This clonotype has more than one count but fewer than ten. V and J are TRBV27 and TRBJ1-6; 10 bases match TRBD1. V lost 4 bases and J lost 10; bases outside the gene matches: 4. Germline values: CDR1 MNHEY, CDR2 SMNVEV (reference sequence). The CDR3 runs to 14 residues. CDR3 DNA sequence: TGTGCCAGCAGTTGGACAGGGGGTGAGTCACCCCTCCACTTT. It yields the protein CASSWTGGESPLHF.

V usage is TRBV7-9 and J usage is TRBJ1-5; no reliable D call. This CDR3 region has 15 residues. V lost 5 bases and J lost 2, with 13 bases in between. CDR1 is SEHNR and CDR2 is FQNEAQ in the germline V gene (reference sequence). DNA of the CDR3: TGTGCCAGCAGCGACGACAACGGTGGCAATCAGCCCCAGCATTTT. Translated: CASSDDNGGNQPQHF.

This clonotype has just a few counts. The CDR3 loop is CARPGQGNQPQHF. In DNA form, the CDR3 reads TGTGCCAGACCGGGACAGGGCAATCAGCCCCAGCATTTT. The chain combines TRBV21-1 with TRBJ1-5; TRBD1 is the table's D call and was not checked against the DNA. TRBV21-1 corresponds to a pseudogene. The CDR3 consists of 13 residues.

This clonotype was picked up many times. The CDR3 reads CSVGQGSYEQYF. CDR3 coding DNA: TGCAGCGTTGGACAGGGTAGCTACGAGCAGTACTTC. The chain couples TRBV29-1 to TRBJ2-7, with 7 bases fitting TRBD1. CDR1 and CDR2 from the germline V gene are SQVTM and ANQGSEA. Trimming removed 4 bases from V and 3 bases from J; junction bases left unmatched: 3. This CDR3 is built from 12 residues.

This clonotype showed up just once. The rearrangement joins TRBV20-1 to TRBJ2-3, with TRBD1 matching 7 bases. This CDR3 has 14 amino acids. J lost 2 bases, V lost 6 bases, and 8 bases had no gene match. The germline V gene encodes CDR1 DFQATT and CDR2 SNEGSKA (reference sequence). CDR3 sequence (DNA): TGCAGTGCCATAGGGGGCGGACCCACAGATACGCAGTATTTT. Translated: CSAIGGGPTDTQYF.

This clonotype has only a few counts. The gene calls are TRBV6-2 or TRBV6-3 and TRBJ2-1; TRBD1 matches at 8 bases. Germline lookup yields CDR1 MNHEY and CDR2 SVGEGT. The CDR3 totals 14 residues. The ends lost 8 bases at V and 9 bases at J; junction bases unmatched: 12. CDR3 coding DNA: TGTGCCAGCCATCCGACAGGGGAAACGTCTGAGCAGTTCTTC. It yields the protein CASHPTGETSEQFF.